Below, one T cell receptor (beta chain) is given with its context. Between the trimmed V and J ends, which lost 5 bases and 3 bases, there was a span of 13 bases. The CDR3 totals 14 residues. Germline V gene lookup returns CDR1 MDHEN and CDR2 SYDVKM. This sample is part of a study of blood T cell repertoires in COVID-19. As for the study in general: Sites in the United States, Italy and Spain provided acute and convalescent COVID-19 samples. PBMCs, B-cell-depleted T cells, or T cells provided the cDNA or gDNA that made up the material.

Profiling relied on immunoSEQ multiplex PCR, and the TCRdb table lists in-frame clones only, not all of them. The sample has approximately 440,000 clones; 90% are singletons. Participants spanned ages roughly 18 to 95 years and resided in roughly 22 US areas. This receptor was taken from a man aged 18-30 years who had recovered from COVID-19. Source material: PBMCs or T cells enriched from blood (not recorded which). The chain has TRBV28 and TRBJ1-2; D is uncertain. CDR3 loop: CASSPPAVHYGYTF. In DNA, the CDR3 is TGTGCCAGCAGTCCCCCGGCGGTCCACTATGGCTACACCTTC.